Reported below is one TCR beta chain. Its cognate antigen is unknown. The sample belongs to a study of cytomegalovirus exposure and HLA in healthy donors. Despite likely unrecorded immune exposures, the donors were nominally healthy at the time of sampling. The germline CDR1 and CDR2 sequences are MNHEY and SVGAGI. This CDR3 spans 14 amino acids. V lost 10 bases to trimming and J lost 2 bases; unmatched junction nucleotides: 6. 13 Jbeta primers and 60 Vbeta primers were used for the PCR. Assay: immunoSEQ multiplex PCR; the TCRdb copy retains only in-frame clones and omits some. The ten top clones account for approximately 6.4%, within a sample of roughly 200,000 clones. Points from the study as a whole: The Asian-associated ancestry cluster reportedly had fewer N-insertions than the 666-donor mean in a later analysis. The authors assumed roughly uniform sequencing depth across donors for presence/absence analyses. Cytomegalovirus status, reportedly, was diagnosed with high specificity and sensitivity by the classifier.

The chain has TRBV6-5 and TRBJ2-5; TRBD2 matches 11 bases. The TCR sequence derives from a young man in good health and CMV-seronegative. The sample consisted of PBMCs. The CDR3 DNA is TGTGCCACCAGGACTAGCGGGTTACAAGAGACCCAGTACTTC. Its translation is CATRTSGLQETQYF.